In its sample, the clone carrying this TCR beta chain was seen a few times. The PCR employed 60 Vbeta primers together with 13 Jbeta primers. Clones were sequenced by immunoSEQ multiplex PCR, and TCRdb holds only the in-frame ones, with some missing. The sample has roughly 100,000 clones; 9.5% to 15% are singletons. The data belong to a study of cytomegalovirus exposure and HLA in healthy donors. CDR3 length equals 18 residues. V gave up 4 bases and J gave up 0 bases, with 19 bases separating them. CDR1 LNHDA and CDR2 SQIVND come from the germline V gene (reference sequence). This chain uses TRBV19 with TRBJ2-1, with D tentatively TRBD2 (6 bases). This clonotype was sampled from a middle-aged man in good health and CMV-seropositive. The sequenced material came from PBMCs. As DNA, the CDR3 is TGTGCCAGTAGTACCTCCCTCAGGACTACGAGCTCCTACAATGAGCAGTTCTTC. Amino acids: CASSTSLRTTSSYNEQFF.